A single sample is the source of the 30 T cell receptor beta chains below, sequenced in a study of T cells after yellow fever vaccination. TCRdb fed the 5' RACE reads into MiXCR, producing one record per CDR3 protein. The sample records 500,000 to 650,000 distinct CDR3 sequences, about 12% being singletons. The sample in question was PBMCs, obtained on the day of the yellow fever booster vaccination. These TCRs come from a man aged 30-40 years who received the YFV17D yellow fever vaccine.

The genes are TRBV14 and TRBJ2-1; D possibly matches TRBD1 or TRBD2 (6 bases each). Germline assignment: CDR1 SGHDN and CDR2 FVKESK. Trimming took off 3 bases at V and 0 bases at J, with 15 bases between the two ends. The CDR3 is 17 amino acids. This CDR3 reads CASSQVEGHISYNEQFF. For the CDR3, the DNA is TGTGCCAGCAGCCAGGTGGAGGGACATATCTCCTACAATGAGCAGTTCTTC.

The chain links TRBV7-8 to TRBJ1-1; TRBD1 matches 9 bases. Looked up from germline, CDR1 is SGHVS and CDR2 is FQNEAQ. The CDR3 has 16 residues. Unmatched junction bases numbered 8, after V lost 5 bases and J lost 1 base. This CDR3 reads CASSQPRTGANTEAFF. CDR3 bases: TGTGCCAGCAGCCAACCCCGGACAGGGGCGAACACTGAAGCTTTCTTT.

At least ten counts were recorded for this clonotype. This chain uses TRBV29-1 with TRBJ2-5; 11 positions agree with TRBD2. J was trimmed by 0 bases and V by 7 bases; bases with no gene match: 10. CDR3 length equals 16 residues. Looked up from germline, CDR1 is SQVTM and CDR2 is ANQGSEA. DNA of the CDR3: TGCAGCGCCGGAGGAGGTAGCGGGAGGGACCAAGAGACCCAGTACTTC. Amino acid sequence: CSAGGGSGRDQETQYF.

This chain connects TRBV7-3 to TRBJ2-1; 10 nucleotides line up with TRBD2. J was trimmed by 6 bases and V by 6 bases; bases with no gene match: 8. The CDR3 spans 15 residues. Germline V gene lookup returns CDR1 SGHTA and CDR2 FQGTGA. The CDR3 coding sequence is TGTGCCAGCAGGGAAGCGGGAGGGCCGCTCAATGAGCAGTTCTTC. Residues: CASREAGGPLNEQFF.

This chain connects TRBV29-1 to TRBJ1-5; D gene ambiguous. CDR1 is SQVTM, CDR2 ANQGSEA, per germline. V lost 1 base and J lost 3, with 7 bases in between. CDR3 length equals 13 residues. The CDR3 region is CSVEGAPNQPQHF. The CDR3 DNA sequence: TGCAGCGTTGAAGGCGCCCCCAATCAGCCCCAGCATTTT. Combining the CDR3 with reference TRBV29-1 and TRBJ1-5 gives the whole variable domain SAVISQKPSRDICQRGTSLTIQCQVDSQVTMMFWYRQQPGQSLTLIATANQGSEATYESGFVIDKFPISRPNLTFSTLTVSNMSPEDSSIYLCSVEGAPNQPQHFGDGTRLSIL.

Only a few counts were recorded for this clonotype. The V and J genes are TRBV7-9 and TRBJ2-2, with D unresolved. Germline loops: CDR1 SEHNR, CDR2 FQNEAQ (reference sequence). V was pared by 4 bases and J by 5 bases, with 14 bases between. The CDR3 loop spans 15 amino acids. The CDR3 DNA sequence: TGTGCCAGCAGCTCCCGGGCCTCCGGTACCGGGGAGCTGTTTTTT. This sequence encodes CASSSRASGTGELFF.

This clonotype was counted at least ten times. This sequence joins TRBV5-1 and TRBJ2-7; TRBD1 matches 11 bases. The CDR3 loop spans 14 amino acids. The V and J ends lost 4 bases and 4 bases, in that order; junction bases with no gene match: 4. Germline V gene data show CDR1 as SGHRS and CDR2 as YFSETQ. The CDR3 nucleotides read TGCGCCAGCAGCCCGGGACAGGGGGTGTACGAGCAGTACTTC. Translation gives CASSPGQGVYEQYF.

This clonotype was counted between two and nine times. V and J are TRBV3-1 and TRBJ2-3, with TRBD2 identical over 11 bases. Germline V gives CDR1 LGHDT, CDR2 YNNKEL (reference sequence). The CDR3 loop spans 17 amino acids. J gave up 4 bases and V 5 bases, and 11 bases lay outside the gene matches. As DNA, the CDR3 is TGTGCCAGCAGCACCCAATCTCCGGGACTAGCGGCAGATACGCAGTATTTT. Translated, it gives CASSTQSPGLAADTQYF.

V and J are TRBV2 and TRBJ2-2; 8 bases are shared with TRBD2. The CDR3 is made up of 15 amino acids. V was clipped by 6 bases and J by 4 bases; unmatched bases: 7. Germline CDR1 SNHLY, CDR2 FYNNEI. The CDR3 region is CASSLAGLSTGELFF. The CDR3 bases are TGTGCCAGCAGCCTAGCGGGTTTGAGCACCGGGGAGCTGTTTTTT.

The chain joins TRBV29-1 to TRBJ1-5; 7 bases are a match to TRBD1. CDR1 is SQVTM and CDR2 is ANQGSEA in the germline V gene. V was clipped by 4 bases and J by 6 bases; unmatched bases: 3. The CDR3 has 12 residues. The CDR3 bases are TGCAGCGTTGCAGACAGGGCTCAGCCCCAGCATTTT. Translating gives CSVADRAQPQHF.

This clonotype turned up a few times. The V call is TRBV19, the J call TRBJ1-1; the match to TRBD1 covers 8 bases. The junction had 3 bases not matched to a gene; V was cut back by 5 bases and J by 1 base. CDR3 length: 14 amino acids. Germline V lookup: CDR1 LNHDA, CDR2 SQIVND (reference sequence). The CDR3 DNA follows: TGTGCCAGTAGTTGGGACAGGTCGAACACTGAAGCTTTCTTT. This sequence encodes CASSWDRSNTEAFF.

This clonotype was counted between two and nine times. This CDR3 is CASSFGLDWGTDTQYF. The DNA of the CDR3 is TGTGCCAGCAGTTTCGGACTAGATTGGGGCACAGATACGCAGTATTTT. The chain couples TRBV27 to TRBJ2-3; 7 bases line up with TRBD2. Germline V gene data show CDR1 as MNHEY and CDR2 as SMNVEV (reference sequence). Germline trimming cut 3 bases from V and 1 base from J; bases unmatched to any gene: 7. The CDR3 length is 16 residues.

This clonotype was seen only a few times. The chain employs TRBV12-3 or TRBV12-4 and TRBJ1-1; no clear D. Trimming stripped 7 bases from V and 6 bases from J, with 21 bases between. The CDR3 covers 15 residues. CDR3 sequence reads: CASILPGENGPEAFF. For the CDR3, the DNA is TGTGCCAGCATTCTACCCGGGGAGAATGGTCCTGAAGCTTTCTTT.

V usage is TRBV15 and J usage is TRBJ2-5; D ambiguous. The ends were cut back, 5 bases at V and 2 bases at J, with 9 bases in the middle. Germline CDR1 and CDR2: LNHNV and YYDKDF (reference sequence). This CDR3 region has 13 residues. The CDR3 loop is CATSGELQETQYF. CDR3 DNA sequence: TGTGCCACCAGCGGCGAGCTGCAAGAGACCCAGTACTTC.

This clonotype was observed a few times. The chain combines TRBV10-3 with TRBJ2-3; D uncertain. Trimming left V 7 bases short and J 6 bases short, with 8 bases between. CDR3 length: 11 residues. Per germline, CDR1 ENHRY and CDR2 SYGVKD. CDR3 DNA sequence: TGTGCCATCAATAGAGGCGATACGCAGTATTTT. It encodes CAINRGDTQYF.

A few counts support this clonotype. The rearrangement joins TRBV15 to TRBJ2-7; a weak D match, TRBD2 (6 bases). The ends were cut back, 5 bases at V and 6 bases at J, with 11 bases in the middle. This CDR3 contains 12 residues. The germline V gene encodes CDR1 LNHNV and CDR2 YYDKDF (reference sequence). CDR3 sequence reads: CATSPMRGEQYF. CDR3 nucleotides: TGTGCCACCAGCCCCATGCGGGGCGAGCAGTACTTC. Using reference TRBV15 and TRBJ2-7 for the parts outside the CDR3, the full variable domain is DAMVIQNPRYQVTQFGKPVTLSCSQTLNHNVMYWYQQKSSQAPKLLFHYYDKDFNNEADTPDNFQSRRPNTSFCFLDIRSPGLGDTAMYLCATSPMRGEQYFGPGTRLTVT.

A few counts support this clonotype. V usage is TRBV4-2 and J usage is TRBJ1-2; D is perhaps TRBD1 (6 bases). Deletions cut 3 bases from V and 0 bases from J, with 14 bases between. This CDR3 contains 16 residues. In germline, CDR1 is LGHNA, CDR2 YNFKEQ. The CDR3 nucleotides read TGTGCCAGCAGCCAGGCTGGGGCAGGGGCTAACTATGGCTACACCTTC. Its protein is CASSQAGAGANYGYTF.

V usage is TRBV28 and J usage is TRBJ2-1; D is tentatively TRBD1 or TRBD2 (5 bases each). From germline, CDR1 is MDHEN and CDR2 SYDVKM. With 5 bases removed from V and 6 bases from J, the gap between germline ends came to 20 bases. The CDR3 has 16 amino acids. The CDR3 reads CASSAERGERTNEQFF. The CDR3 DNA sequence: TGTGCCAGCAGTGCAGAAAGGGGCGAGCGGACCAATGAGCAGTTCTTC.

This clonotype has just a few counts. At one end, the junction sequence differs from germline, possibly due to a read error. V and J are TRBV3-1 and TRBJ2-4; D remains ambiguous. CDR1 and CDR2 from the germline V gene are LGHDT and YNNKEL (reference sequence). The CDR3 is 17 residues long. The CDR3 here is CASSQVTEGLAKNIQYF. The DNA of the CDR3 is TGTGCCAGCAGTCAAGTGACCGAAGGGTTAGCCAAAAACATTCAGTACTTC.

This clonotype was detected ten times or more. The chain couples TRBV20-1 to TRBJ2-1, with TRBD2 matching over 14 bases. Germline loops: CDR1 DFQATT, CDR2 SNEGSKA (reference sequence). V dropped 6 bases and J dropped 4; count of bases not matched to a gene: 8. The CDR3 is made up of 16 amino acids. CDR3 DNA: TGCAGTGCAGATACCGGGACTAGCGGGAGATACAATGAGCAGTTCTTC. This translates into CSADTGTSGRYNEQFF.

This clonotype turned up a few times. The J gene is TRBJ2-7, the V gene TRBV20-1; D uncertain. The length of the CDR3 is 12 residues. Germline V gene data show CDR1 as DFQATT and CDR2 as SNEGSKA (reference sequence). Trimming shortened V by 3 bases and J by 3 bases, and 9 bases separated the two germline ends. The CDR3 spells CSASDSGYEQYF. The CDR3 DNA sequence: TGCAGTGCTAGTGACTCCGGCTACGAGCAGTACTTC.

CDR3 region: CASSQDDGQNIQYF. The CDR3 DNA sequence: TGTGCCAGCAGCCAAGACGACGGACAAAACATTCAGTACTTC. The rearrangement joins TRBV4-2 to TRBJ2-4; D is unresolved. Germline CDR1 LGHNA, CDR2 YNFKEQ. CDR3 size: 14 residues. Trimming removed 0 bases at V and 5 bases at J, with 8 bases between.

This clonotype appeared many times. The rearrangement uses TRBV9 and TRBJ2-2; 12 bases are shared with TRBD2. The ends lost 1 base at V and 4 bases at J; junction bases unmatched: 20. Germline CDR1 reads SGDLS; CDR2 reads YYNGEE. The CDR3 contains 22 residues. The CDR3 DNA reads TGTGCCAGCAGCGTAAACCCCTCTAGCGGGAGGGCCCCCCGGGGTTCCACCGGGGAGCTGTTTTTT. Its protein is CASSVNPSSGRAPRGSTGELFF.

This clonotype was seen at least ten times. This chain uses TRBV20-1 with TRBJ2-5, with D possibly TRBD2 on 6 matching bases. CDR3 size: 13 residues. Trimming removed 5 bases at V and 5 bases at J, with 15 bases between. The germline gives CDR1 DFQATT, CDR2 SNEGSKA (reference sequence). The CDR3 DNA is TGCAGTGCTCCCCGTGGAGGGTTGGAGACCCAGTACTTC. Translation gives CSAPRGGLETQYF.

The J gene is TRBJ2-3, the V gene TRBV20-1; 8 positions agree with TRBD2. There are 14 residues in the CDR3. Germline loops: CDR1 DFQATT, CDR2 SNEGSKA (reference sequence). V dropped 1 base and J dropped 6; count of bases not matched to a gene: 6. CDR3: CSARAGGYMDTQYF. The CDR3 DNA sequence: TGCAGTGCTAGAGCGGGAGGGTATATGGATACGCAGTATTTT.

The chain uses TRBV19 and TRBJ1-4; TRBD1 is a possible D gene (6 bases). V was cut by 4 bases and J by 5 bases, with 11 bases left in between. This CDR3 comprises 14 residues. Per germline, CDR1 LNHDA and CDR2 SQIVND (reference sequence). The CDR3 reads CASSTRQENEKLFF. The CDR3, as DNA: TGTGCCAGTAGTACGCGACAGGAGAATGAAAAACTGTTTTTT.

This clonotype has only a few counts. CDR3 DNA: TGTGCCAGCAGTTTAGCTGGATACTCTGGGGCCAACGTCCTGACTTTC. As protein: CASSLAGYSGANVLTF. V and J are TRBV12-3 or TRBV12-4 and TRBJ2-6; the D is unclear. The CDR3 consists of 16 residues. V was clipped by 0 bases and J by 0 bases, with 6 bases between them.

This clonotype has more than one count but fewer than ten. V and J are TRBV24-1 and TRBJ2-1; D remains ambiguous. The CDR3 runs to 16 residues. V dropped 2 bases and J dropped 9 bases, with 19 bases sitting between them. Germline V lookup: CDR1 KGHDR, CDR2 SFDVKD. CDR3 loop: CATSDSSGSHRREQFF. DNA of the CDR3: TGTGCCACCAGTGATTCCTCGGGTTCCCATCGGCGTGAGCAGTTCTTC.

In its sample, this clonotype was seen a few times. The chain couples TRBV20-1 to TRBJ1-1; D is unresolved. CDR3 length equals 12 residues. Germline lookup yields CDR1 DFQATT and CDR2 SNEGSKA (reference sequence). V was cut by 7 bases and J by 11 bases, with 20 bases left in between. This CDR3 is CSDSNRPRSAFF. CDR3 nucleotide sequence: TGCAGTGATAGTAACCGGCCCAGGTCCGCTTTCTTT.

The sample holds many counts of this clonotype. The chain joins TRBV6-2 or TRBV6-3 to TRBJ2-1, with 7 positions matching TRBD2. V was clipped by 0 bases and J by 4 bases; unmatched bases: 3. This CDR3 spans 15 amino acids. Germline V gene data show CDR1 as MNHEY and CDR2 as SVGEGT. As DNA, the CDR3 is TGTGCCAGCAGTTACTCGCGGGGGATATACAATGAGCAGTTCTTC. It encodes CASSYSRGIYNEQFF.